This record looks at one T cell receptor beta chain sequence and its context. This entry is derived from a study of blood T cell repertoires in COVID-19. Study summary: Sites in the United States, Italy and Spain provided acute and convalescent COVID-19 samples.

The germline V and J ends were trimmed by 4 bases and 8 bases, with 12 bases remaining between them. The CDR3 runs to 12 residues. From germline, CDR1 is SGHNT and CDR2 YYREEE (reference sequence). Per the authors' pipeline: Estimation of nucleated cell counts relied on the amplification of reference gene primers. TCRdb keeps only in-frame clones here, not all; method: immunoSEQ multiplex PCR. The DNA was the basis for D and trimming; V, J and clone size are from that table. Of roughly 180,000 clones listed, around 90% were seen once; the top ten hold around 2%. This chain connects TRBV5-4 to TRBJ1-2; D is uncertain. The TCR comes from a woman aged 25 to 39 who had recovered from COVID-19. Sequencing was done on a sample of PBMCs or T cells enriched from blood (not recorded which). The CDR3 nucleotides are TGTGCCAGCAGCGTGAACCTCGGGGGCTACACCTTC. It specifies CASSVNLGGYTF.